The sequence of this TCR beta chain was determined in a study of beta chain features in type 1 diabetes. This clone was counted between two and nine times. Reverse transcribing all isolated RNA meant expressed TCRB transcripts were sequenced. TCRdb's copy holds only in-frame clones and misses some; the assay was immunoSEQ multiplex PCR. The repertoire includes approximately 160,000 clones, about 7.3% of them detected once, and about 0.6% sits in the top ten. The CDR3 is 15 residues long. With 0 bases removed from V and 3 bases from J, the gap between germline ends came to 11 bases. Germline CDR1 LGHNA, CDR2 YNFKEQ.

The genes are TRBV4-2 and TRBJ1-1, with D perhaps TRBD1 (5 bases). Sequences were obtained from central memory CD4+ T cells from blood. The sequence was collected from a man aged 18 to 29 in good health. CDR3 in amino acids: CASSQEGLRDTEAFF. DNA for the CDR3: TGTGCCAGCAGCCAAGAGGGGCTCCGGGACACTGAAGCTTTCTTT.